The count of the clone carrying this TCR beta chain is one. At the DNA level, this CDR3 is encoded by other sequences in the same sample as well. This sample stems from a study of blood T cell repertoires in COVID-19. The protocol was immunoSEQ multiplex PCR, while the TCRdb copy is restricted to in-frame clones and leaves out a portion. The profile shows over 250,000 clones, more than 75% of them singletons. The ends were cut back, 5 bases at V and 3 bases at J, with 10 bases in the middle. CDR1 is KGHSH and CDR2 is LQKENI in the germline V gene. The CDR3 loop spans 13 amino acids. The gene calls are TRBV18 and TRBJ1-1; possible D gene TRBD1, 5 bases. This receptor was taken from a woman aged 25 to 39 who had recovered from COVID-19. Sequencing was performed on PBMCs or T cells enriched from blood (not recorded which). CDR3 bases: TGTGCCAGCTCAGCGGGGCTCGACACTGAAGCTTTCTTT. Its protein is CASSAGLDTEAFF. The full variable domain, its missing parts supplied by reference TRBV18 and TRBJ1-1, is NAGVMQNPRHLVRRRGQEARLRCSPMKGHSHVYWYRQLPEEGLKFMVYLQKENIIDESGMPKERFSAEFPKEGPSILRIQQVVRGDSAAYFCASSAGLDTEAFFGQGTRLTVV.